The clone carrying this TCR beta chain has a single count. The entry originates in a study of control samples from healthy donors and cancer patients. Clones were read by immunoSEQ multiplex PCR, and TCRdb kept only the in-frame ones, dropping some. The table has 120,000 or so clones, roughly 87% seen once. Germline V gives CDR1 GTSNPN, CDR2 SVGIG (reference sequence). V was pared by 3 bases and J by 0 bases, with 2 bases of the junction left unmatched. The CDR3 extends over 14 amino acids. The chain recombines TRBV30 with TRBJ2-1, with 7 positions matching TRBD2. The source material was blood. The receptor was derived from a young man in good health. The CDR3 nucleotides read TGTGCCTGGAGGGGGGGGAGCTCCTACAATGAGCAGTTCTTC. Encoded protein: CAWRGGSSYNEQFF.